These T cell receptor beta chains were read from a single sample in a study of T cells in narcolepsy. This table comes from immunoSEQ multiplex PCR, and its TCRdb copy is limited to in-frame clones, with some not included. The data contain under 35,000 clones, about 76% of them seen just once; the ten biggest clones take up around 0.96%. The sequenced sample was CD45RA- memory CD4+ T cells from PBMCs. These receptor sequences come from a human donor with narcolepsy. Each CDR3 is given with its conserved first and last residue. Each record gives: J gene, clone size, D gene, V gene, CDR3 DNA, CDR3 protein. A D gene is named only where the DNA matches it firmly. Only some rows state a clone size, as once, few, many or a class for expanded clones.

J: TRBJ1-2; size: NA; D: TRBD1; V: TRBV4-2; DNA: TGTGCCAGCAGCATGGACAGGGGGCTGAATGGCTACACCTTC; CDR3: CASSMDRGLNGYTF
J: TRBJ2-7; size: NA; D: NA; V: TRBV6-1; DNA: TGTGCCACCAAACGGTCGAGCTACGAGCAGTACTTC; CDR3: CATKRSSYEQYF
J: TRBJ2-7; size: NA; D: NA; V: TRBV12-2; DNA: TGTGCAAGTCGTTCCCCAACTAGCGGGAGGCGCTACGAGCAGTACTTC; CDR3: CASRSPTSGRRYEQYF
J: TRBJ2-7; size: NA; D: NA; V: TRBV6-6; DNA: TGTGCCAGCAGTTACTCTATATTTAACGAGCAGTACTTC; CDR3: CASSYSIFNEQYF
J: TRBJ2-3; size: NA; D: NA; V: TRBV6-1; DNA: TGTGCCAGCAATAGAGCGACAGATACGCAGTATTTT; CDR3: CASNRATDTQYF
J: TRBJ2-3; size: NA; D: NA; V: TRBV9; DNA: TGTGCCAGCAGCGTAGAGGGGGGGACTATCACAGATACGCAGTATTTT; CDR3: CASSVEGGTITDTQYF
J: TRBJ1-2; size: NA; D: NA; V: TRBV18; DNA: TGTGCCAGCTCACCGCAGGGGAACTATGGCTACACCTTC; CDR3: CASSPQGNYGYTF
J: TRBJ1-3; size: NA; D: NA; V: TRBV18; DNA: TGTGCCAGCTCAACAACTCGGACAGATTATGGAAACACCATATATTTT; CDR3: CASSTTRTDYGNTIYF
J: TRBJ1-3; size: NA; D: NA; V: TRBV6-5; DNA: TGTGCCAGCAGTCCTTCTTGGTCCGCGGGAAACACCATATATTTT; CDR3: CASSPSWSAGNTIYF
J: TRBJ2-6; size: NA; D: NA; V: TRBV19; DNA: TGTGCCAGTAGTATGTGGGGCTCTGGGGCCAACGTCCTGACTTTC; CDR3: CASSMWGSGANVLTF
J: TRBJ1-4; size: NA; D: NA; V: TRBV28; DNA: TGTGCCAGCTGGGCTAATGAAAAACTGTTTTTT; CDR3: CASWANEKLFF
J: TRBJ2-3; size: NA; D: NA; V: TRBV19; DNA: TGTGCCACCAAATCCGGGATCACGCAGTATTTT; CDR3: CATKSGITQYF
J: TRBJ2-1; size: NA; D: NA; V: TRBV10-1; DNA: TGCGCCAGCAGCAAACTGGGGGATGAGCAGTTCTTC; CDR3: CASSKLGDEQFF
J: TRBJ1-1; size: NA; D: NA; V: TRBV5-1; DNA: TGCGCCAGCAGCTTGGAAACCTCGAACACTGAAGCTTTCTTT; CDR3: CASSLETSNTEAFF
J: TRBJ2-7; size: NA; D: TRBD2; V: TRBV5-6; DNA: TGTGCCAGCAGCCTAACGGGAGGTGATTACGAGCAGTACTTC; CDR3: CASSLTGGDYEQYF
J: TRBJ1-4; size: NA; D: NA; V: TRBV11-2; DNA: TGTGCCAGCAGCCCCGAAGCACGGGTTAATGAAAAACTGTTTTTT; CDR3: CASSPEARVNEKLFF
J: TRBJ2-5; size: NA; D: NA; V: TRBV2; DNA: TGTGCCAGCAGTCCGTTAGCGCAAGAGACCCAGTACTTC; CDR3: CASSPLAQETQYF
J: TRBJ1-6; size: NA; D: TRBD1; V: TRBV19; DNA: TGTGCCAGTAGTGAGGGACAGCGAAATTCACCCCTCCACTTT; CDR3: CASSEGQRNSPLHF
J: TRBJ2-3; size: NA; D: TRBD2; V: TRBV29-1; DNA: TGCAGCGTTGGCTTCCTAGCGGGAGGTGTGGATACGCAGTATTTT; CDR3: CSVGFLAGGVDTQYF
J: TRBJ1-5; size: NA; D: NA; V: TRBV5-6; DNA: TGTGCCAGCAGCTTGGCTGGGTTCTCGAAGCAGCCCCAGCATTTT; CDR3: CASSLAGFSKQPQHF
J: TRBJ2-1; size: NA; D: NA; V: TRBV9; DNA: TGTGCCAGCAGCGCTCTGAGCTCCTACAATGAGCAGTTCTTC; CDR3: CASSALSSYNEQFF
J: TRBJ2-7; size: NA; D: NA; V: TRBV6-5; DNA: TGTGCCAGCACCGGGACGGTGTCCTCCTACGAGCAGTACTTC; CDR3: CASTGTVSSYEQYF
J: TRBJ2-7; size: few; D: TRBD1; V: TRBV6-1; DNA: TGTGCCAGCACCATGACAGGGGACGAGCAGTACTTC; CDR3: CASTMTGDEQYF
J: TRBJ2-1; size: once; D: NA; V: TRBV29-1; DNA: TGCAGCGTTGGGCGGGCGGACAATGAGCAGTTCTTC; CDR3: CSVGRADNEQFF
J: TRBJ2-1; size: NA; D: NA; V: TRBV7-2; DNA: TGTGCCAGCAGCTTAGGAGGGAGTGGAAGTAATGAGCAGTTCTTC; CDR3: CASSLGGSGSNEQFF
J: TRBJ2-2; size: NA; D: TRBD1; V: TRBV7-6; DNA: TGTGCCAGCAGCTCGGGACAGGGAGTAGCCGGGGAGCTGTTTTTT; CDR3: CASSSGQGVAGELFF
J: TRBJ2-5; size: NA; D: TRBD2; V: TRBV9; DNA: TGTGCCAGCAGCGTAGATAGCGGGAGGGGAGAGACCCAGTACTTC; CDR3: CASSVDSGRGETQYF
J: TRBJ2-2; size: NA; D: TRBD2; V: TRBV7-9; DNA: TGTGCCAGCAGCCTCTCGACTAGCGGGAAAAAGACGACCGGGGAGCTGTTTTTT; CDR3: CASSLSTSGKKTTGELFF
J: TRBJ1-2; size: NA; D: TRBD1; V: TRBV30; DNA: TGTGCCTGGAGCCTCCAGGGGGGAGCTGGCTACACCTTC; CDR3: CAWSLQGGAGYTF
J: TRBJ2-7; size: NA; D: TRBD2; V: TRBV6-5; DNA: TGTGCCACCACTAGCGGGAGCTCCTACGAGCAGTACTTC; CDR3: CATTSGSSYEQYF
J: TRBJ2-7; size: NA; D: NA; V: TRBV5-1; DNA: TGCGCCAGCAGCTTCCAGGGTAGCGAGCAGTACTTC; CDR3: CASSFQGSEQYF
J: TRBJ1-4; size: once; D: NA; V: TRBV5-6; DNA: TGTGCCAGCAGCTCAAATACTTATAATGAAAAACTGTTTTTT; CDR3: CASSSNTYNEKLFF
J: TRBJ1-2; size: few; D: TRBD1; V: TRBV30; DNA: TGTGCCTGGGGCGGGACAGGGGAGTCGGGCTACACCTTC; CDR3: CAWGGTGESGYTF
J: TRBJ1-2; size: once; D: TRBD1; V: TRBV15; DNA: TGTGCCACCAGCGGAGGGACAGCCTCAAGACGAGATAATGGCTACACCTTC; CDR3: CATSGGTASRRDNGYTF
J: TRBJ1-2; size: NA; D: NA; V: TRBV6-1; DNA: TGTGCCAGCAATTCAGGCTACCCTAACTATGGCTACACCTTC; CDR3: CASNSGYPNYGYTF
J: TRBJ2-1; size: NA; D: TRBD2; V: TRBV11-2; DNA: TGTGCCAGCAATCTAGCGGGATCCTACAATGAGCAGTTCTTC; CDR3: CASNLAGSYNEQFF
J: TRBJ2-2; size: NA; D: TRBD2; V: TRBV7-2; DNA: TGTGCCAGCAGCGGACTAGCGAACACCGGGGAGCTGTTTTTT; CDR3: CASSGLANTGELFF
J: TRBJ2-1; size: NA; D: TRBD2; V: TRBV7-8; DNA: TGTGCCAGCAGCTCAACCGGGACTAGCGGGATATACAATGAGCAGTTCTTC; CDR3: CASSSTGTSGIYNEQFF
J: TRBJ2-7; size: once; D: TRBD2; V: TRBV2; DNA: TGTGCCAGCAGTGTTGTAGCGGGAGGGATTAACGAGCAGTACTTC; CDR3: CASSVVAGGINEQYF
J: TRBJ2-5; size: few; D: NA; V: TRBV9; DNA: TGTGCCAGCAGCGTAGGACTCCGCGAGGAGACCCAGTACTTC; CDR3: CASSVGLREETQYF
J: TRBJ2-7; size: NA; D: TRBD2; V: TRBV13; DNA: TGTGCCAGCAGCGAGACGGGACTAGCGGGAGGAGGAGAGCAGTACTTC; CDR3: CASSETGLAGGGEQYF
J: TRBJ2-3; size: NA; D: NA; V: TRBV7-8; DNA: TGTGCCAGCAGCTTAGCATCCCGGCTATTCACAGATACGCAGTATTTT; CDR3: CASSLASRLFTDTQYF
J: TRBJ2-5; size: NA; D: TRBD2; V: TRBV7-3; DNA: TGTGCCAGCAGCTTAGGGGCGGGAGGGATCGAGACCCAGTACTTC; CDR3: CASSLGAGGIETQYF
J: TRBJ2-5; size: NA; D: NA; V: TRBV28; DNA: TGTGCCAGCAGTTTCCCCCACCAAGAGACCCAGTACTTC; CDR3: CASSFPHQETQYF
J: TRBJ2-5; size: NA; D: TRBD1; V: TRBV4-3; DNA: TGCGCCAGCAGCCAAGAAGCCAGGGGGCCAGAGACCCAGTACTTC; CDR3: CASSQEARGPETQYF
J: TRBJ1-5; size: NA; D: NA; V: TRBV27; DNA: TGTGCCAGCAGTTTATCGGATCGTCAGCCCCAGCATTTT; CDR3: CASSLSDRQPQHF
J: TRBJ2-3; size: NA; D: TRBD2; V: TRBV9; DNA: TGTGCCAGCAGCGTAGCCCTAGCGGATCATACGCAGTATTTT; CDR3: CASSVALADHTQYF
J: TRBJ2-1; size: once; D: TRBD2; V: TRBV9; DNA: TGTGCCAGCAGCGTAGGGGAGCGGGAGGCCTACAATGAGCAGTTCTTC; CDR3: CASSVGEREAYNEQFF
J: TRBJ2-5; size: NA; D: NA; V: TRBV11-2; DNA: TGTGCCAGCAGCTTAGATCTTGGAGGGGGAGGGGAGACCCAGTACTTC; CDR3: CASSLDLGGGGETQYF
J: TRBJ1-2; size: NA; D: NA; V: TRBV11-2; DNA: TGTGCCAGCAGCTTAGAACCAGGCAGTGTCTATGGCTACACCTTC; CDR3: CASSLEPGSVYGYTF
J: TRBJ2-1; size: NA; D: NA; V: TRBV28; DNA: TGTGCCAGCAGCGCCACCGGGACCCAGACGAATGAGCAGTTCTTC; CDR3: CASSATGTQTNEQFF
J: TRBJ2-3; size: NA; D: NA; V: TRBV5-4; DNA: TGTGCCAGCAGCTTGGCAGGCCCAGATACGCAGTATTTT; CDR3: CASSLAGPDTQYF
J: TRBJ2-7; size: NA; D: TRBD2; V: TRBV9; DNA: TGTGCCAGCAGCGTAGTACAGCGGGAGGACCACTACGAGCAGTACTTC; CDR3: CASSVVQREDHYEQYF
J: TRBJ1-2; size: few; D: NA; V: TRBV27; DNA: TGTGCCAGCAGTTTATCGAGGCAGGGAGGTAATGGCTACACCTTC; CDR3: CASSLSRQGGNGYTF
J: TRBJ1-1; size: NA; D: NA; V: TRBV7-2; DNA: TGTGCCAGCAGCTTAGTCACGGGTGGGGTACAGGGAGGCACTGAAGCTTTCTTT; CDR3: CASSLVTGGVQGGTEAFF
J: TRBJ2-2; size: NA; D: NA; V: TRBV19; DNA: TGTGCCAGTAGTATGAGGACGGCCAACACCGGGGAGCTGTTTTTT; CDR3: CASSMRTANTGELFF
J: TRBJ1-1; size: NA; D: NA; V: TRBV6-1; DNA: TGTGCCAGCAGTGAATTGTTCAATGAAGCTTTCTTT; CDR3: CASSELFNEAFF
J: TRBJ1-5; size: NA; D: TRBD1; V: TRBV5-4; DNA: TGTGCCAGCAGCCTGGGACAGGGCTCCAATCAGCCCCAGCATTTT; CDR3: CASSLGQGSNQPQHF